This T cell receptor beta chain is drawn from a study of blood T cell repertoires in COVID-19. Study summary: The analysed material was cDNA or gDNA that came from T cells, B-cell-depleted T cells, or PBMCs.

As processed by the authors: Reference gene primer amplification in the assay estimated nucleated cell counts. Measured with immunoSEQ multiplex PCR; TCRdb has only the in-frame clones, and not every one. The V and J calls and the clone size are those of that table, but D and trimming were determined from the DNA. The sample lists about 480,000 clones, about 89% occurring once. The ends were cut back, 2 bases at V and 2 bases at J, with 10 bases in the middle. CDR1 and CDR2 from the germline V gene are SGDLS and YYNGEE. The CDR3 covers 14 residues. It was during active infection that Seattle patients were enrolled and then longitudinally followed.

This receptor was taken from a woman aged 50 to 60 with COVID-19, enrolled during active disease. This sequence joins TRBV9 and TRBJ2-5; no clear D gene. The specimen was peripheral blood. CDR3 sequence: CASSVASGQETQYF. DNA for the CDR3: TGTGCCAGCAGCGTTGCGTCAGGACAAGAGACCCAGTACTTC. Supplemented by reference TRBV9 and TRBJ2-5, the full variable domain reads DSGVTQTPKHLITATGQRVTLRCSPRSGDLSVYWYQQSLDQGLQFLIQYYNGEERAKGNILERFSAQQFPDLHSELNLSSLELGDSALYFCASSVASGQETQYFGPGTRLLVL.